Presented here are 17 T cell receptor beta chains from one specimen sequenced in a study of human T cells and chemical hapten exposure. Attachment of unique molecular identifiers to individual cDNA molecules was performed in the library. From the reads, TCRdb called clonotypes with MiXCR, one entry per CDR3 protein. The sample records around 120,000 distinct CDR3 sequences, 6.5% to 10% being singletons. Total RNA was extracted from unfractionated whole blood. Material: whole blood. The receptors were sampled from a human donor in good health. Some clones in this sample may be carry-over from other donors' samples.

This clonotype was picked up many times. The rearrangement uses TRBV5-1 and TRBJ1-1; 9 bases map to TRBD1. The CDR3 has 13 residues. Germline-derived CDR1 and CDR2 are SGHRS and YFSETQ. V lost 3 bases to trimming and J lost 8 bases; unmatched junction nucleotides: 5. CDR3 in DNA: TGCGCCAGCAGCTCCGGACAGGGGAGCGAAGCTTTCTTT. It is translated as CASSSGQGSEAFF.

This clonotype was picked up a small number of times. The V and J genes are TRBV7-2 and TRBJ2-4, with TRBD2 matching over 7 bases. Germline assignment: CDR1 SGHTA and CDR2 FQGNSA. This CDR3 has 12 amino acids. The ends lost 1 base at V and 13 bases at J; junction bases unmatched: 4. CDR3 amino acids: CASSLGSGKQYF. Written as DNA, the CDR3 is TGTGCCAGCAGCTTAGGGAGCGGGAAACAGTACTTC.

The chain recombines TRBV2 with TRBJ1-4, with 9 bases aligning to TRBD1. Germline CDR1 reads SNHLY; CDR2 reads FYNNEI. V lost 5 bases, J lost 3 bases, and 7 bases stayed unmatched. The CDR3 sequence is 16 residues long. CDR3 amino acids: CASSREQGAANEKLFF. Written as DNA, the CDR3 is TGTGCCAGCAGTCGAGAACAGGGGGCGGCTAATGAAAAACTGTTTTTT.

This clonotype was detected only a few times. In DNA, the CDR3 is TGTGCCCCCTCTCTGGGACAGGGAAACTACGAGCAGTACTTC. Amino acid sequence: CAPSLGQGNYEQYF. J is TRBJ2-7 and V is TRBV27, with 9 bases identical to TRBD1. The ends lost 11 bases at V and 3 bases at J; junction bases unmatched: 11. Germline assignment: CDR1 MNHEY and CDR2 SMNVEV (reference sequence). This CDR3 contains 14 residues.

This clonotype has only one observation. The V gene is TRBV20-1, the J gene TRBJ2-3; the match to TRBD2 covers 13 bases. The CDR3 contains 15 residues. V lost 3 bases and J lost 6; bases outside the gene matches: 6. The V gene's germline CDR1 is DFQATT and CDR2 SNEGSKA (reference sequence). DNA for the CDR3: TGCAGTGCTAGGACTAGCGGGAGGTTGGGGGATACGCAGTATTTT. Amino acids: CSARTSGRLGDTQYF.

This clonotype was found many times. The chain joins TRBV6-2 or TRBV6-3 to TRBJ1-6; 7 bases line up with TRBD1. J lost 6 bases, V lost 0 bases, and 2 bases had no gene match. This CDR3 is built from 15 residues. Germline loops: CDR1 MNHEY, CDR2 SVGEGT. The CDR3 DNA reads as TGTGCCAGCAGTTACTCCGGGACAGCTAATTCACCCCTCCACTTT. Its translation: CASSYSGTANSPLHF.

The rearrangement joins TRBV7-8 to TRBJ2-7, with a possible D match to TRBD2 (6 bases). Germline V gives CDR1 SGHVS, CDR2 FQNEAQ. Trimming took off 5 bases at V and 0 bases at J, with 14 bases between the two ends. CDR3 length: 15 amino acids. The CDR3 loop reads CASSNHETSSYEQYF. The CDR3 region has the DNA TGTGCCAGCAGCAACCACGAGACTAGCTCCTACGAGCAGTACTTC.

This sequence joins TRBV6-2 or TRBV6-3 and TRBJ2-2; the D gene could be TRBD1 or TRBD2 (5 bases each). Germline V gene data show CDR1 as MNHEY and CDR2 as SVGEGT. V lost 0 bases, J lost 9 bases, and 14 bases lay in between. This CDR3 region has 15 residues. In DNA form, the CDR3 reads TGTGCCAGCAGTTACTCGCTCCAGGGAGTCCGGGAGCTGTTTTTT. Translation: CASSYSLQGVRELFF.

This clonotype showed up just a few times. This chain links TRBV12-3 or TRBV12-4 with TRBJ2-7; D remains unclear. V was cut by 6 bases and J by 0 bases, with 12 bases left in between. This CDR3 region has 14 residues. CDR3 region: CASSRLHSSYEQYF. In DNA form, the CDR3 reads TGTGCCAGCAGCCGACTCCATAGCTCCTACGAGCAGTACTTC.

This clonotype was seen a handful of times. The gene calls are TRBV7-9 and TRBJ2-1, with D tentatively TRBD2 (5 bases). The CDR3 has 16 residues. V was trimmed by 3 bases and J by 4 bases, leaving 16 bases between them. In germline, CDR1 is SEHNR, CDR2 FQNEAQ (reference sequence). The CDR3 sequence is CASSFQTGIRYNEQFF. The CDR3 region has the DNA TGTGCCAGCAGCTTTCAGACGGGAATCCGTTACAATGAGCAGTTCTTC.

The CDR3 nucleotides are TGTGCCAGCAGCTGGACTAGCGGGGCTGAGCAGTTCTTC. Its translation is CASSWTSGAEQFF. The rearrangement uses TRBV7-9 and TRBJ2-1; TRBD2 aligns across 12 bases. This CDR3 is built from 13 residues. Germline V CDR1 and CDR2: SEHNR, FQNEAQ (reference sequence). V lost 4 bases to trimming and J lost 9 bases; unmatched junction nucleotides: 1. The variable domain in full, completed from reference TRBV7-9 and TRBJ2-1, reads DTGVSQNPRHKITKRGQNVTFRCDPISEHNRLYWYRQTLGQGPEFLTYFQNEAQLEKSRLLSDRFSAERPKGSFSTLEIQRTEQGDSAMYLCASSWTSGAEQFFGPGTRLTVL.

This clonotype occurred many times. The chain uses TRBV4-2 and TRBJ2-7; 8 bases fit TRBD2. This CDR3 is built from 17 residues. CDR1 and CDR2 (germline): LGHNA, YNFKEQ. J gave up 2 bases and V 0 bases, and 9 bases lay outside the gene matches. CDR3 DNA sequence: TGTGCCAGCAGCCAAGAGGGGGGACTAGAGGTCCCCTACGAGCAGTACTTC. Translating gives CASSQEGGLEVPYEQYF.

This clonotype was counted between two and nine times. The chain links TRBV25-1 to TRBJ2-7; D is perhaps TRBD2 (6 bases). The CDR3 length is 16 residues. V lost 1 base and J lost 9, with 22 bases in between. Germline CDR1 is MGHDK and CDR2 is SYGVNS. In DNA form, the CDR3 reads TGTGCCAGCAGTGAATTCCCTAGCGCCCTAAACGTGGCGCAGTACTTC. Its translation is CASSEFPSALNVAQYF.

The chain uses TRBV9 and TRBJ1-6; 7 bases are a match to TRBD1. Losses at the gene ends were 4 bases for V and 0 bases for J; bases not matched to a gene: 4. This CDR3 is 16 amino acids long. Germline CDR1 SGDLS, CDR2 YYNGEE. CDR3 sequence reads: CASSPRDSSYNSPLHF. CDR3 coding DNA: TGTGCCAGCAGCCCCCGGGACAGCTCCTATAATTCACCCCTCCACTTT.

V and J are TRBV14 and TRBJ2-7; TRBD1 matches 9 bases. J gave up 7 bases and V 4 bases, and 8 bases lay outside the gene matches. CDR3 length: 14 residues. CDR1 is SGHDN, CDR2 FVKESK, per germline. In DNA, the CDR3 is TGTGCCAGCAGCCGATCACAGGGGGCGAGGGAGCAGTACTTC. It encodes CASSRSQGAREQYF.

The rearrangement links TRBV29-1 to TRBJ2-1; D ambiguous. CDR1 SQVTM and CDR2 ANQGSEA come from the germline V gene. This CDR3 comprises 11 residues. V lost 4 bases and J 2 bases, leaving 3 bases between the germline ends. The CDR3 region is CSVGTYNEQFF. DNA for the CDR3: TGCAGCGTTGGAACCTACAATGAGCAGTTCTTC.

This clonotype was recorded many times. The J gene is TRBJ2-1, the V gene TRBV29-1; TRBD2 might be the D (6 bases). Germline loops: CDR1 SQVTM, CDR2 ANQGSEA. Trimming cost V 3 bases and J 6 bases, with 24 bases left between them. The CDR3 is 17 residues long. CDR3 nucleotide sequence: TGCAGCGTTGACTACCTGGGACTGGGGGAGGTCGGCAATGAGCAGTTCTTC. As protein: CSVDYLGLGEVGNEQFF.